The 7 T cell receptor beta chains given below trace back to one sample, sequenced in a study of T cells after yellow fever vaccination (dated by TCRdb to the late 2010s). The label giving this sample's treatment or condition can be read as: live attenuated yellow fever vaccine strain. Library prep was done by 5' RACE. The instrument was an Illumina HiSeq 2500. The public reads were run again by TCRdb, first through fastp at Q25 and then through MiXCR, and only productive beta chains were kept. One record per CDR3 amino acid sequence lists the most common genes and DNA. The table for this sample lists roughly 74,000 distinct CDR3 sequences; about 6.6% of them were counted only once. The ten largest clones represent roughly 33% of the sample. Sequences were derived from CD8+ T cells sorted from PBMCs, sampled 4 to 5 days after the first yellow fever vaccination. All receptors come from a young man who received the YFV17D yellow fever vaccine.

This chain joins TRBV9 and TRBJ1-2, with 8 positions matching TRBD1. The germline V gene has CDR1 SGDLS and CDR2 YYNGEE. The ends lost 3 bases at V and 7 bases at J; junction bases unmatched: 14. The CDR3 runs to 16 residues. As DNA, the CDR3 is TGTGCCAGCAGCGCGACAGGGGCCCCCTCTGTATCTGGCTACACCTTC. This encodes CASSATGAPSVSGYTF. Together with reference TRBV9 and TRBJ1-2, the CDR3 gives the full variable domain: DSGVTQTPKHLITATGQRVTLRCSPRSGDLSVYWYQQSLDQGLQFLIQYYNGEERAKGNILERFSAQQFPDLHSELNLSSLELGDSALYFCASSATGAPSVSGYTFGSGTRLTVV.

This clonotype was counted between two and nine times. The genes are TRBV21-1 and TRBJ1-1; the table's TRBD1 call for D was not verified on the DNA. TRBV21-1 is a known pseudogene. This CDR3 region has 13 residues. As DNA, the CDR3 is TGTGCCAGCAGCAACAGGGTAGGGACTGAAGCTTTCTTT. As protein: CASSNRVGTEAFF.

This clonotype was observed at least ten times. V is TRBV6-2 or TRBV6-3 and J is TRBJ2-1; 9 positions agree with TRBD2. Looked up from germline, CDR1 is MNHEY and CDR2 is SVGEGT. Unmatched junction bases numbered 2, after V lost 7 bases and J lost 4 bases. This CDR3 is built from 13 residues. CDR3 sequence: CASKAGGYNEQFF. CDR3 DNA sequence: TGTGCCAGCAAGGCGGGGGGGTACAATGAGCAGTTCTTC.

In nucleotides, the CDR3 is TGTGCCAGCAGTTCGACAGGCTACGAGCAGTACGTC. Amino acid sequence: CASSSTGYEQYV. This sequence joins TRBV6-2 or TRBV6-3 and TRBJ2-7; TRBD1 is a possible D gene (6 bases). Germline loops: CDR1 MNHEY, CDR2 SVGEGT. This CDR3 contains 12 residues. V gave up 4 bases and J gave up 3 bases, with 7 bases separating them.

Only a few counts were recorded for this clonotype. The CDR3: CASSPRLAGGPYNEQFF. CDR3 DNA sequence: TGTGCCAGCAGCCCCCGACTAGCGGGGGGGCCATATAATGAGCAGTTCTTC. The chain recombines TRBV7-2 with TRBJ2-1; the match to TRBD2 covers 14 bases. The junction had 10 bases not matched to a gene; V was cut back by 5 bases and J by 7 bases. The CDR3 is 17 amino acids. Germline CDR1 is SGHTA and CDR2 is FQGNSA.

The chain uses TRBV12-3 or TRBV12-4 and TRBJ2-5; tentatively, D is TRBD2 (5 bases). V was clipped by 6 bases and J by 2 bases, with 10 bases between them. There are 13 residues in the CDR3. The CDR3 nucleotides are TGTGCCAGCAGCCCGGGGATACAAGAGACCCAGTACTTC. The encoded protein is CASSPGIQETQYF.

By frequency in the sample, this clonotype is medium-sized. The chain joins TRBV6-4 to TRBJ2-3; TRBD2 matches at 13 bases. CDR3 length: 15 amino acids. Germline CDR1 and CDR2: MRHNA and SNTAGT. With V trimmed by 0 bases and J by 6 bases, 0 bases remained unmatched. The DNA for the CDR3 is TGTGCCAGCAGTGACTCGACTAGCGGGGGGGATACGCAGTATTTT. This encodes CASSDSTSGGDTQYF.